This TCR beta chain was sequenced in a study of T-cell reconstitution after alpha-beta-depleted transplantation in children. This clonotype was counted only a few times. Antigen specificity is unknown. Preparation of the TCRbeta library involved a method that used unique molecular identifiers. TCRdb fed the PCR reads into MiXCR, producing one record per CDR3 protein. The sample yields some 830,000 distinct CDR3 sequences, roughly 15% seen once. Study-wide results and limits: The origin of high day-60 TCRbeta diversity in some patients lay in surviving recipient T cells and thymic progenitors. Among T cells one year after transplant, newly produced cells accounted for most counts and diversity. Several hundred rapidly expanded clones from non-depleted graft cells reportedly supplied alpha-beta T cells about two months post-transplant.

This CDR3 comprises 18 residues. V lost 3 bases and J 0 bases, leaving 17 bases between the germline ends. Per germline, CDR1 SNHLY and CDR2 FYNNEI. This receptor was taken from a male patient younger than 18 who had a stem cell transplant for acute lymphoblastic leukemia, so the T cells may come from the graft donor. The starting material was PBMCs, mostly from graft donor cells, obtained 360 days after TCRalphabeta/CD19-depleted stem cell transplant. The chain links TRBV2 to TRBJ2-2; tentatively, D is TRBD2 (6 bases). CDR3: CASSDSGVEISNTGELFF. The CDR3 DNA reads as TGTGCCAGCAGTGATTCGGGGGTTGAGATCTCGAACACCGGGGAGCTGTTTTTT.